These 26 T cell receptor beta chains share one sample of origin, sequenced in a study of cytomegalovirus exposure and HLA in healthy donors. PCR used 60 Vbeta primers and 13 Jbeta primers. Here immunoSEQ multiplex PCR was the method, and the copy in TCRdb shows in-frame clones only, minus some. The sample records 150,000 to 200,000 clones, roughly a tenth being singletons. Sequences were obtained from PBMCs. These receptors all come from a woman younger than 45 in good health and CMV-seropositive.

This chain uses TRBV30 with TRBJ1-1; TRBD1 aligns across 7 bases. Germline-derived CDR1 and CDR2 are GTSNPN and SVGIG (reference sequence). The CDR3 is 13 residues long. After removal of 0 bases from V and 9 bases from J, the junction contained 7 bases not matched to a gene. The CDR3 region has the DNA TGTGCCTGGAGTGTTAGGACAGGTATCCAAGCTTTCTTT. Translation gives CAWSVRTGIQAFF.

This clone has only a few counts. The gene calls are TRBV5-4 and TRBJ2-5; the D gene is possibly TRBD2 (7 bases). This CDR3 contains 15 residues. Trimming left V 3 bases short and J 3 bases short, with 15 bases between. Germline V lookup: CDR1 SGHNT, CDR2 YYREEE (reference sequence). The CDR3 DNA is TGTGCCAGCAGCTGGGGAGGGGGGTCGAAAGAGACCCAGTACTTC. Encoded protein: CASSWGGGSKETQYF.

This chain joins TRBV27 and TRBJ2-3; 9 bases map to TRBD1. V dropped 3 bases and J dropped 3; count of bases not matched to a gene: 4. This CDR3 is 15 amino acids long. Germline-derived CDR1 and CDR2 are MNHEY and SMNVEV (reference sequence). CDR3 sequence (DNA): TGTGCCAGCAGTTTCGGGACAGGGAGGACAGATACGCAGTATTTT. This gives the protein CASSFGTGRTDTQYF.

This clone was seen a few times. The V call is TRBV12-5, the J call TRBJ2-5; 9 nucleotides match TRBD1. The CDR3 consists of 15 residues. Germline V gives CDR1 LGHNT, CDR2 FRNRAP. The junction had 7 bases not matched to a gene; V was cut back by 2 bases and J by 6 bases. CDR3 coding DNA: TGTGCTAGTGGTTTGTCACAGGGGGCGGGAAAGACCCAGTACTTC. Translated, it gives CASGLSQGAGKTQYF.

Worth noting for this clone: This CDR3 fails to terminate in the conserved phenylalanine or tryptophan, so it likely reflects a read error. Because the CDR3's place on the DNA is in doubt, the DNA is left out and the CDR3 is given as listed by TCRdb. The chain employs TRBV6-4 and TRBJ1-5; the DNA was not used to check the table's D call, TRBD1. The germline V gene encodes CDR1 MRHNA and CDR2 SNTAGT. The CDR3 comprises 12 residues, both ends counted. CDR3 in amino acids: CASSDKEQPKHL.

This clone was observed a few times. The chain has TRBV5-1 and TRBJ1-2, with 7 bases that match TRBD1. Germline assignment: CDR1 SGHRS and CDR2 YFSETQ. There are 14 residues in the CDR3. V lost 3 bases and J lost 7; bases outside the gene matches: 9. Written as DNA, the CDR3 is TGCGCCAGCAGCTCTGTTACAGGGGCTCGTGGCTACACCTTC. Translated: CASSSVTGARGYTF.

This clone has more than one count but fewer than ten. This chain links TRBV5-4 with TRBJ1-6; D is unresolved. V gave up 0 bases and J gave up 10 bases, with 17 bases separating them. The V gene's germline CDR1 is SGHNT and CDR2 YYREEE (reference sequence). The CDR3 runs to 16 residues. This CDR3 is CASSLDSLAIDSPLHF. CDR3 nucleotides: TGTGCCAGCAGCTTGGACAGTCTAGCTATCGACTCACCCCTCCACTTT.

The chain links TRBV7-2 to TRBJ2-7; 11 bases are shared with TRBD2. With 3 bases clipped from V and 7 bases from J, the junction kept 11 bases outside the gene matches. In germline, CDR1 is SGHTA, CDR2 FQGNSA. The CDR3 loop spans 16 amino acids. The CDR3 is CASSFGLAGGRGEQYF. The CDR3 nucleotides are TGTGCCAGCAGCTTCGGTCTAGCGGGAGGTCGGGGGGAGCAGTACTTC.

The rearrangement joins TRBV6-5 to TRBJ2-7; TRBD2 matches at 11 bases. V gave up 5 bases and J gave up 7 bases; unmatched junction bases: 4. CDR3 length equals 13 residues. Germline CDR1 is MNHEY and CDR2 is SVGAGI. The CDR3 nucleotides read TGTGCCAGCAGTCCCAGACTAGCGGGGGAGCAGTACTTC. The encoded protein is CASSPRLAGEQYF.

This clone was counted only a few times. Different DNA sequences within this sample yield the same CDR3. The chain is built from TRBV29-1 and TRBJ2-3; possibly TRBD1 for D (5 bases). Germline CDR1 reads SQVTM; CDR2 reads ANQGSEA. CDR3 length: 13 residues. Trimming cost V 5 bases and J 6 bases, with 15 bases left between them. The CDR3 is CSVLREATDTQYF. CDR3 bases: TGCAGCGTTCTCAGGGAAGCGACGGATACGCAGTATTTT.

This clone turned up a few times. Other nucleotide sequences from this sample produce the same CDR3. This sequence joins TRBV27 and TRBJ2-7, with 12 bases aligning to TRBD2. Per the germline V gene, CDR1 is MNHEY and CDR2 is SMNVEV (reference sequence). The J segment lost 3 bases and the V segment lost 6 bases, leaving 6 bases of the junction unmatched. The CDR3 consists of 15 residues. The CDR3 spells CASSLGTSGFYEQYF. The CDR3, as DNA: TGTGCCAGCAGCCTCGGGACTAGCGGGTTCTACGAGCAGTACTTC.

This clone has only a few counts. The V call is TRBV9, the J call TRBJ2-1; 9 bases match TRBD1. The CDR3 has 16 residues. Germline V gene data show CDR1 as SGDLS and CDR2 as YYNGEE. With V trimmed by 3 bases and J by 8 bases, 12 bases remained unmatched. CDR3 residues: CASSARTGEGIHEQFF. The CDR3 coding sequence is TGTGCCAGCAGCGCAAGGACAGGGGAAGGTATCCATGAGCAGTTCTTC.

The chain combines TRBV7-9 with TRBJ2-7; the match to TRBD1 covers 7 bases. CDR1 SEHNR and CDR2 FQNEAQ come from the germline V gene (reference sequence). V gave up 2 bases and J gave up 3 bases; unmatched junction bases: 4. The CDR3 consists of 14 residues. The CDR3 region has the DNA TGTGCCAGCAGCTTAACGGGACAGCGCTACGAGCAGTACTTC. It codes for CASSLTGQRYEQYF. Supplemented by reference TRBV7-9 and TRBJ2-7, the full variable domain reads DTGVSQNPRHKITKRGQNVTFRCDPISEHNRLYWYRQTLGQGPEFLTYFQNEAQLEKSRLLSDRFSAERPKGSFSTLEIQRTEQGDSAMYLCASSLTGQRYEQYFGPGTRLTVT.

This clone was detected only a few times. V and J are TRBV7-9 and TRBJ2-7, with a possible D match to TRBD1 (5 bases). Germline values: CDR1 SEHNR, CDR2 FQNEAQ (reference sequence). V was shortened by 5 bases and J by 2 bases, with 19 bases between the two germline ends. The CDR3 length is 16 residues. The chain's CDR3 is CASSPTDTVFPYEQYF. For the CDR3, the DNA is TGTGCCAGCAGCCCGACAGACACCGTTTTCCCCTACGAGCAGTACTTC.

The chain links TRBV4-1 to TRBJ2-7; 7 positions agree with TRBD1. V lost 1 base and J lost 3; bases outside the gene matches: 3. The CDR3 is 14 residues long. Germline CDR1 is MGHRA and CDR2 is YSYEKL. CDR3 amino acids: CASSQVHRGYEQYF. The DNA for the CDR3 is TGCGCCAGCAGCCAAGTCCACAGGGGCTACGAGCAGTACTTC.

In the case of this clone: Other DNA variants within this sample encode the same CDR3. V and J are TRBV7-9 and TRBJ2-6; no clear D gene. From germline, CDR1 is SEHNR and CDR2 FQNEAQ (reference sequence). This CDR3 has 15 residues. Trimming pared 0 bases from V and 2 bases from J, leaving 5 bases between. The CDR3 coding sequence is TGTGCCAGCAGCTTAGCTTCTACTGGGGCCAACGTCCTGACTTTC. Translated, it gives CASSLASTGANVLTF. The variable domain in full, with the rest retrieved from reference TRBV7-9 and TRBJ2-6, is DTGVSQNPRHKITKRGQNVTFRCDPISEHNRLYWYRQTLGQGPEFLTYFQNEAQLEKSRLLSDRFSAERPKGSFSTLEIQRTEQGDSAMYLCASSLASTGANVLTFGAGSRLTVL.

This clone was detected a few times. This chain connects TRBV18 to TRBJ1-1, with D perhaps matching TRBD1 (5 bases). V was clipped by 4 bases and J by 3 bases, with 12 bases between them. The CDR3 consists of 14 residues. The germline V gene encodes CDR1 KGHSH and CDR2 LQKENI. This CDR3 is CASSQAGMDTEAFF. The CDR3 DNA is TGTGCCAGCTCACAGGCAGGGATGGACACTGAAGCTTTCTTT.

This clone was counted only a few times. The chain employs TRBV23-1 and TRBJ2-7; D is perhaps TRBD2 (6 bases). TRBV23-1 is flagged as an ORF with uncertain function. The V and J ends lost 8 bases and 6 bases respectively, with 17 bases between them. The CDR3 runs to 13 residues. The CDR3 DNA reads TGCGCCAGCCTCCCGGGAAGGGGAGGCGAGCAGTACTTC. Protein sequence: CASLPGRGGEQYF.

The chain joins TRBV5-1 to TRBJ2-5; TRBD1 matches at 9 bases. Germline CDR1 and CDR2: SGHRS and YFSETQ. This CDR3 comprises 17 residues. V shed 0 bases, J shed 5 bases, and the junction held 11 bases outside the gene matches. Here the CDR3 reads CASSLGTGAVVWETQYF. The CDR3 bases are TGCGCCAGCAGCTTGGGGACAGGGGCCGTGGTTTGGGAGACCCAGTACTTC.

CDR3 protein: CASSLLRQTGNTIYF. CDR3 sequence (DNA): TGCGCCAGCAGCCTACTCCGACAAACTGGAAACACCATATATTTT. The V call is TRBV4-1, the J call TRBJ1-3, with no clear D. Trimming removed 4 bases from V and 2 bases from J, with 12 bases in between. Germline V gene sequence: CDR1 MGHRA, CDR2 YSYEKL. This CDR3 comprises 15 residues.

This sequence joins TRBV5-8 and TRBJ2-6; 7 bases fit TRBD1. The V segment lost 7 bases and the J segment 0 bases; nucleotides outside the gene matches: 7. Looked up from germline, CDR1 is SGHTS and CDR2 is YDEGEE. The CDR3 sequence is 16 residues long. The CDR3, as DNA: TGTGCCAGCTCTTCTGGGACAGTCTCTGGGGCCAACGTCCTGACTTTC. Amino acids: CASSSGTVSGANVLTF.

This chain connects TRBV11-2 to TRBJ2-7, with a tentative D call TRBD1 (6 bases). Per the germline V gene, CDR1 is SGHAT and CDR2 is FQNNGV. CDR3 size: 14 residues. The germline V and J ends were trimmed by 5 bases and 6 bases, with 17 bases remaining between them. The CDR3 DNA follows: TGTGCCAGCAGCCCCCTTTCGACAGGCACCGAGCAGTACTTC. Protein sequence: CASSPLSTGTEQYF.

The CDR3 region has the DNA TGTGCCAGCAGTGCTCCGGGAAGGGGGCGGACTGAAGCTTTCTTT. It is translated as CASSAPGRGRTEAFF. V gene TRBV6-5 combines with J gene TRBJ1-1; 7 bases are shared with TRBD1. The CDR3 spans 15 residues. Germline V gene data show CDR1 as MNHEY and CDR2 as SVGAGI. The ends lost 5 bases at V and 5 bases at J; junction bases unmatched: 11.

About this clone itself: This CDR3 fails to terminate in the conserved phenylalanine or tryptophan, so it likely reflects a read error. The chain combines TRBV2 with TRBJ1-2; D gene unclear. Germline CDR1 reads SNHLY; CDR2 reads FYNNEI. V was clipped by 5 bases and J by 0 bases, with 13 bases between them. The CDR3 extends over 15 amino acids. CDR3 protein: CASSKTLISNYGYTL. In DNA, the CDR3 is TGTGCCAGCAGTAAGACGCTGATTTCTAACTATGGCTACACCTTA.

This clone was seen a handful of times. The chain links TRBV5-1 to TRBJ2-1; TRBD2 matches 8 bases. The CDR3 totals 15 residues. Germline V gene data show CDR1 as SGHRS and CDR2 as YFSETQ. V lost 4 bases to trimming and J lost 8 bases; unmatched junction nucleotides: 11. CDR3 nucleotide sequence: TGCGCCAGCAGCACCGCCGGGACTAGTTTCCATGAGCAGTTCTTC. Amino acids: CASSTAGTSFHEQFF. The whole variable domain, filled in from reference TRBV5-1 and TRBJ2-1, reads KAGVTQTPRYLIKTRGQQVTLSCSPISGHRSVSWYQQTPGQGLQFLFEYFSETQRNKGNFPGRFSGRQFSNSRSEMNVSTLELGDSALYLCASSTAGTSFHEQFFGPGTRLTVL.

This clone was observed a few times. For the CDR3, the DNA is TGTGCCAGCAGCTCATACAGTGCCATGAACACTGAAGCTTTCTTT. This encodes CASSSYSAMNTEAFF. The chain combines TRBV7-9 with TRBJ1-1; D ambiguous. The V gene's germline CDR1 is SEHNR and CDR2 FQNEAQ (reference sequence). The CDR3 is 15 residues long. Between the trimmed V and J ends, which lost 4 bases and 0 bases, there was a span of 12 bases. The whole variable domain, remainder taken from reference TRBV7-9 and TRBJ1-1, is DTGVSQNPRHKITKRGQNVTFRCDPISEHNRLYWYRQTLGQGPEFLTYFQNEAQLEKSRLLSDRFSAERPKGSFSTLEIQRTEQGDSAMYLCASSSYSAMNTEAFFGQGTRLTVV.